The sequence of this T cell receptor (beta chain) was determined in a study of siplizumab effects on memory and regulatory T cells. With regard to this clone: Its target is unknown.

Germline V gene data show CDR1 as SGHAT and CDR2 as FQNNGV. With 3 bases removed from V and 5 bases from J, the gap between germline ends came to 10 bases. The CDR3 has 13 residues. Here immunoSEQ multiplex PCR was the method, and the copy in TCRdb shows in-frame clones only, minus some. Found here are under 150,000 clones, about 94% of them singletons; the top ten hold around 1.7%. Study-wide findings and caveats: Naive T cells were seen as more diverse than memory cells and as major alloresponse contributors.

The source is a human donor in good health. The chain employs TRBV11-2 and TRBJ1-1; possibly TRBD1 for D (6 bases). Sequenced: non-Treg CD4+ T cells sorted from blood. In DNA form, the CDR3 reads TGTGCCAGCAGCTTCACAGGGATTACTGAAGCTTTCTTT. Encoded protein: CASSFTGITEAFF.